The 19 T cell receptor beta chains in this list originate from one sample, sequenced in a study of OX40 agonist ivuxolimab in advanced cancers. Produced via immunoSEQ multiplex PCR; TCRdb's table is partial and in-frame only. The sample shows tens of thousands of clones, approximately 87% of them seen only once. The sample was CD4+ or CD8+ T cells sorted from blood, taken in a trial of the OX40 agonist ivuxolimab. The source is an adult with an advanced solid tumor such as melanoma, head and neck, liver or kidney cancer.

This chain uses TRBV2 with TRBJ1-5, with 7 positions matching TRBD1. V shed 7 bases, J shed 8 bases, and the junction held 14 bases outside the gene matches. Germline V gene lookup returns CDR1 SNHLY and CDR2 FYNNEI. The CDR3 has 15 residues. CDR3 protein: CASKRQGGPTEPQHF. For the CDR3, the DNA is TGTGCCAGCAAGAGGCAGGGGGGCCCCACCGAGCCCCAGCATTTT.

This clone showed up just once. As DNA, the CDR3 is TGTGCCTGGAGTGCGGACAGGGGATCTAATCAGCCCCAGCATTTT. As protein: CAWSADRGSNQPQHF. The rearrangement joins TRBV30 to TRBJ1-5; 9 nucleotides line up with TRBD1. Unmatched junction bases numbered 5, after V lost 1 base and J lost 4 bases. Germline V gene lookup returns CDR1 GTSNPN and CDR2 SVGIG (reference sequence). The length of the CDR3 is 15 residues.

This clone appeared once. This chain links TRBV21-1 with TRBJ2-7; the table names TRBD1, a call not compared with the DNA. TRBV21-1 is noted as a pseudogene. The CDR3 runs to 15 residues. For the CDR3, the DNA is TGTGCCAGCAGCAAAATTGGCAGGGGGCGGTACGAGCAGTACTTC. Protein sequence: CASSKIGRGRYEQYF.

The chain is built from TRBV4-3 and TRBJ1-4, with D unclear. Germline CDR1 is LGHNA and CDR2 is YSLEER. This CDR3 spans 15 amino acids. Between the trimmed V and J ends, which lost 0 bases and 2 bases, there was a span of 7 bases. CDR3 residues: CASSQEWSTNEKLFF. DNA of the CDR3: TGCGCCAGCAGCCAAGAATGGTCCACTAATGAAAAACTGTTTTTT.

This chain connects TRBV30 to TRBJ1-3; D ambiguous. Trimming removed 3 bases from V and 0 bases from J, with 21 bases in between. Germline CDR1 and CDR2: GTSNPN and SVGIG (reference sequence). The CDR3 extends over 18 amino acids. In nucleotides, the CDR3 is TGTGCCTGGAGCGACACATGGACGCGCGGGAGCTCTGGAAACACCATATATTTT. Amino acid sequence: CAWSDTWTRGSSGNTIYF. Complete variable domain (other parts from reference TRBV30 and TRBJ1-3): SQTIHQWPATLVQPVGSPLSLECTVEGTSNPNLYWYRQAAGRGLQLLFYSVGIGQISSEVPQNLSASRPQDRQFILSSKKLLLSDSGFYLCAWSDTWTRGSSGNTIYFGEGSWLTVV.

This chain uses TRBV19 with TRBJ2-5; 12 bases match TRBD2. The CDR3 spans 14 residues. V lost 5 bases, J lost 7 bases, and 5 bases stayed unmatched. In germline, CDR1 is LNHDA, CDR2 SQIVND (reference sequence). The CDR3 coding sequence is TGTGCCAGTAGTTCTAGCGGGAGGGCCGGGACCCAGTACTTC. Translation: CASSSSGRAGTQYF.

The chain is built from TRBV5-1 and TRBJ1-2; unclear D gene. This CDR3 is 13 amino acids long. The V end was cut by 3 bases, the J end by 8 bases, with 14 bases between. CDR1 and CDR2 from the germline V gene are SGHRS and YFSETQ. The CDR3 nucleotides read TGCGCCAGCAGCTCCTCCCGGACTCGGGGCTACACCTTC. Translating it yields CASSSSRTRGYTF.

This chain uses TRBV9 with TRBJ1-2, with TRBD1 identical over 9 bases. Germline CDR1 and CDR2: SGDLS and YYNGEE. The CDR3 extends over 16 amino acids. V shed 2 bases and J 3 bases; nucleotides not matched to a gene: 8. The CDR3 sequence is CASSVRRTGEDYGYTF. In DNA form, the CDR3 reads TGTGCCAGCAGCGTGCGAAGGACAGGGGAGGACTATGGCTACACCTTC.

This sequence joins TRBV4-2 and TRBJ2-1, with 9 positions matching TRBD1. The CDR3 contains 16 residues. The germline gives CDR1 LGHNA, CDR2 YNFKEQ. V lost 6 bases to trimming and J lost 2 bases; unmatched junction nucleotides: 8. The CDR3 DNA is TGTGCCAGCAGTTCAACCGGGACAGGGCCCTACAATGAGCAGTTCTTC. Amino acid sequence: CASSSTGTGPYNEQFF.

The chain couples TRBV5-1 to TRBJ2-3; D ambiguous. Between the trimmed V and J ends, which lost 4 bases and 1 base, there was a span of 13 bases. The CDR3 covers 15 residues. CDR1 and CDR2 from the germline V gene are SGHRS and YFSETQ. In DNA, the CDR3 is TGCGCCAGCAGCGTGGACCGGCTTGGCACAGATACGCAGTATTTT. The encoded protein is CASSVDRLGTDTQYF.

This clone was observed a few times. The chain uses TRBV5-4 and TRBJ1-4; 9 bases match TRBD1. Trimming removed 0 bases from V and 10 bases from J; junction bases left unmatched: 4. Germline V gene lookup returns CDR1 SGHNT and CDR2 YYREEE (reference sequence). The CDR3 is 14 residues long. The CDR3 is CASSLDRGLTKLFF. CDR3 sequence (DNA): TGTGCCAGCAGCTTGGACAGGGGGCTAACAAAACTGTTTTTT.

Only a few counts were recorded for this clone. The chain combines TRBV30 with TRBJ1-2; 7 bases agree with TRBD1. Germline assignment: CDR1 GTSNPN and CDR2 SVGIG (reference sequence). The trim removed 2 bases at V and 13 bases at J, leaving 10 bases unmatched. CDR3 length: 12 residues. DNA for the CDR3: TGTGCCTGGAGTCCCTCGACAGGGAGTAGCACCTTC. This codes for CAWSPSTGSSTF.

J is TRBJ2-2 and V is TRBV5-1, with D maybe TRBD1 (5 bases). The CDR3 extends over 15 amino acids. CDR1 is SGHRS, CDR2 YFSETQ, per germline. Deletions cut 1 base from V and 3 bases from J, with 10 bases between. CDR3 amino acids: CASSLPRVDTGELFF. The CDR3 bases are TGCGCCAGCAGCTTGCCCAGGGTGGACACCGGGGAGCTGTTTTTT.

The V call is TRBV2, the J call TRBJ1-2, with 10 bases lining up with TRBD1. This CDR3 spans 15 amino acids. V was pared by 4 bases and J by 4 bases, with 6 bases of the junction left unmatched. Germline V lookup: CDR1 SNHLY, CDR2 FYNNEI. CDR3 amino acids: CASSARDRGSYGYTF. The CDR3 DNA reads TGTGCCAGCAGTGCACGGGACAGGGGATCCTATGGCTACACCTTC.

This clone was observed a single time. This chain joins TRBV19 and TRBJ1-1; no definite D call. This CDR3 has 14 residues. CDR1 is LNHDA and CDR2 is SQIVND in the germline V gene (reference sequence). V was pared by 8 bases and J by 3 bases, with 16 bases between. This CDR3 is CASAQRAPYTEAFF. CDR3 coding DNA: TGTGCCAGTGCCCAACGGGCGCCTTACACTGAAGCTTTCTTT. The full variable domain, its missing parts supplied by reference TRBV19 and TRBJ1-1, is DGGITQSPKYLFRKEGQNVTLSCEQNLNHDAMYWYRQDPGQGLRLIYYSQIVNDFQKGDIAEGYSVSREKKESFPLTVTSAQKNPTAFYLCASAQRAPYTEAFFGQGTRLTVV.

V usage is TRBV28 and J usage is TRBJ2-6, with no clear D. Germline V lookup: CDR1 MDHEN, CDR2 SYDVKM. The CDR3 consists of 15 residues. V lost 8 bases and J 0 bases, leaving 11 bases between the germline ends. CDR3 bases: TGTGCCAGCTCGTCGTGGGGCTCTGGGGCCAACGTCCTGACTTTC. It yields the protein CASSSWGSGANVLTF. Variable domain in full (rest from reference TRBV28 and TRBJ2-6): DVKVTQSSRYLVKRTGEKVFLECVQDMDHENMFWYRQDPGLGLRLIYFSYDVKMKEKGDIPEGYSVSREKKERFSLILESASTNQTSMYLCASSSWGSGANVLTFGAGSRLTVL.

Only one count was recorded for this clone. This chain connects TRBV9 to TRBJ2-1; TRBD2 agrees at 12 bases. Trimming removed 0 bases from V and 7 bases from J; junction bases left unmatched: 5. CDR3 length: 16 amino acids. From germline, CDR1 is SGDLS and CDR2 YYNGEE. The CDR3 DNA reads TGTGCCAGCAGCGTAGTGGGGCTAGCGGGAGGGAATGAGCAGTTCTTC. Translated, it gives CASSVVGLAGGNEQFF.

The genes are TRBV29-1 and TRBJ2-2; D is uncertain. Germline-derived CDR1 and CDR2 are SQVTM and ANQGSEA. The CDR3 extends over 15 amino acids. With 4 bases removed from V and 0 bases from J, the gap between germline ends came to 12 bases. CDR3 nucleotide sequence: TGCAGCGTTGCCTACCGAAGCGCGAACACCGGGGAGCTGTTTTTT. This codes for CSVAYRSANTGELFF.

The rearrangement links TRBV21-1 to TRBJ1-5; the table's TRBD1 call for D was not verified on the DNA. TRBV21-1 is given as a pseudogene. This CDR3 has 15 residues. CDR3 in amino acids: CASRRRQGGDQPQHF. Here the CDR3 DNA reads TGTGCCAGCAGGAGACGACAGGGGGGCGATCAGCCCCAGCATTTT.